These 27 T cell receptor beta chains originate from one sample sequenced in a study of blood T cell repertoires in COVID-19. Assay: immunoSEQ multiplex PCR; the TCRdb copy retains only in-frame clones and omits some. Altogether approximately 360,000 clones are present, roughly 87% being singletons, with the ten largest covering around 5%. The sample taken for sequencing was PBMCs or T cells enriched from blood (not recorded which). Receptors originate from a woman aged 45-60 years who had recovered from COVID-19.

The CDR3 protein is CASSLAPISGGFSTDTQYF. CDR3 DNA: TGTGCCAGCAGCTTAGCGCCTATTAGTGGCGGATTTAGCACAGATACGCAGTATTTT. The chain is built from TRBV7-2 and TRBJ2-3; D uncertain. CDR3 length: 19 amino acids. V dropped 0 bases and J dropped 0 bases, with 19 bases sitting between them. Looked up from germline, CDR1 is SGHTA and CDR2 is FQGNSA. The full variable domain, rest sourced from reference TRBV7-2 and TRBJ2-3, is GAGVSQSPSNKVTEKGKDVELRCDPISGHTALYWYRQSLGQGLEFLIYFQGNSAPDKSGLPSDRFSAERTGGSVSTLTIQRTQQEDSAVYLCASSLAPISGGFSTDTQYFGPGTRLTVL.

The chain recombines TRBV12-5 with TRBJ2-1; 12 bases are a match to TRBD1. Trimming cost V 5 bases and J 4 bases; bases outside gene matches: 3. The CDR3 runs to 15 residues. Germline CDR1 is LGHNT and CDR2 is FRNRAP. CDR3 coding DNA: TGTGCTAGTGGTGGGGGACAGGGGGCTTACAATGAGCAGTTCTTC. Translating gives CASGGGQGAYNEQFF.

The chain carries TRBV30 and TRBJ2-7; 7 positions match TRBD1. Germline V CDR1 and CDR2: GTSNPN, SVGIG (reference sequence). The CDR3 is made up of 14 amino acids. The trim removed 4 bases at V and 4 bases at J, leaving 10 bases unmatched. The CDR3 here is CAWTLRGQPYEQYF. The CDR3 coding sequence is TGTGCCTGGACCCTCCGGGGACAGCCATACGAGCAGTACTTC.

V usage is TRBV27 and J usage is TRBJ2-1; D is ambiguous. The length of the CDR3 is 15 residues. Germline CDR1 is MNHEY and CDR2 is SMNVEV (reference sequence). V was clipped by 6 bases and J by 0 bases, with 12 bases between them. The CDR3 protein is CASRLTGSSYNEQFF. In nucleotides, the CDR3 is TGTGCCAGCAGATTAACCGGGTCCTCCTACAATGAGCAGTTCTTC.

V is TRBV20-1 and J is TRBJ1-1, with 7 positions matching TRBD1. With 4 bases clipped from V and 10 bases from J, the junction kept 3 bases outside the gene matches. The germline gives CDR1 DFQATT, CDR2 SNEGSKA (reference sequence). The CDR3 runs to 10 residues. The CDR3 DNA follows: TGCAGTGCTACGGGACAGCGAGCTTTCTTT. It specifies CSATGQRAFF.

This clone was picked up a small number of times. This chain links TRBV30 with TRBJ1-2; 7 positions agree with TRBD1. This CDR3 contains 14 residues. After removal of 0 bases from V and 2 bases from J, the junction contained 3 bases not matched to a gene. CDR1 is GTSNPN, CDR2 SVGIG, per germline (reference sequence). CDR3 protein: CAWSVRGRNYGYTF. The CDR3 coding sequence is TGTGCCTGGAGTGTTAGGGGGCGAAACTATGGCTACACCTTC.

V and J are TRBV6-5 and TRBJ1-1; 7 nucleotides match TRBD1. CDR3 length: 14 residues. Germline-derived CDR1 and CDR2 are MNHEY and SVGAGI. V shed 6 bases, J shed 4 bases, and the junction held 8 bases outside the gene matches. Here the CDR3 DNA reads TGTGCCAGCAGCTCCGACAGGGTTCCCACTGAAGCTTTCTTT. Translated: CASSSDRVPTEAFF.

This clone was observed at least ten times. In nucleotides, the CDR3 is TGTGCCAGCAGCACAAGGACAGACCGAGGAAACACTGAAGCTTTCTTT. Encoded protein: CASSTRTDRGNTEAFF. The chain carries TRBV9 and TRBJ1-1, with D tentatively TRBD1 (6 bases). The CDR3 consists of 16 residues. V was pared by 4 bases and J by 2 bases, with 18 bases between. Per germline, CDR1 SGDLS and CDR2 YYNGEE.

V usage is TRBV4-2 and J usage is TRBJ1-1; D is undetermined. Germline CDR1 LGHNA, CDR2 YNFKEQ. The CDR3 spans 11 residues. Trimming cost V 2 bases and J 8 bases, with 6 bases left between them. DNA for the CDR3: TGTGCCAGCAGCCAATCGGGGGAAGCTTTCTTT. Protein sequence: CASSQSGEAFF.

The chain carries TRBV29-1 and TRBJ1-1; D ambiguous. Germline V gene sequence: CDR1 SQVTM, CDR2 ANQGSEA. This CDR3 contains 13 residues. Trimming shortened V by 6 bases and J by 0 bases, and 11 bases separated the two germline ends. CDR3 region: CSVLLGLNTEAFF. The CDR3 DNA reads as TGCAGCGTCCTCCTGGGCCTGAACACTGAAGCTTTCTTT.

The chain couples TRBV21-1 to TRBJ2-3; the D call TRBD2 from the table was never checked on the DNA. TRBV21-1 is reported as a pseudogene. CDR3 length: 22 residues. The CDR3 is CASSKTGKSGTSGRQSTDTQYF. The CDR3 DNA reads TGTGCCAGCAGCAAAACGGGAAAAAGTGGGACTAGCGGGAGGCAATCCACAGATACGCAGTATTTT.

This clone came up once. The chain employs TRBV7-8 and TRBJ1-2; 7 bases agree with TRBD1. CDR3 size: 13 residues. The germline gives CDR1 SGHVS, CDR2 FQNEAQ. V lost 3 bases to trimming and J lost 4 bases; unmatched junction nucleotides: 2. The CDR3, as DNA: TGTGCCAGCAGCTTGGGACAGTCCTATGGCTACACCTTC. As protein: CASSLGQSYGYTF.

This clone was seen only once. The V and J genes are TRBV9 and TRBJ2-6; D not certain. Germline CDR1 SGDLS, CDR2 YYNGEE. V was clipped by 0 bases and J by 0 bases, with 7 bases between them. The CDR3 consists of 16 residues. Here the CDR3 reads CASSVGTPSGANVLTF. Written as DNA, the CDR3 is TGTGCCAGCAGCGTAGGAACACCCTCTGGGGCCAACGTCCTGACTTTC.

This rearrangement joins TRBV27 to TRBJ2-1, with 11 bases identical to TRBD2. The CDR3 runs to 15 residues. CDR1 is MNHEY and CDR2 is SMNVEV in the germline V gene (reference sequence). Unmatched junction bases numbered 4, after V lost 3 bases and J lost 6 bases. This chain's CDR3 is CASSFGLAGGNEQFF. Here the CDR3 DNA reads TGTGCCAGCAGTTTCGGTCTAGCGGGAGGCAATGAGCAGTTCTTC.

This clone was found once. The chain links TRBV3-1 (or the pseudogene TRBV3-2) to TRBJ1-2, with no clear D. CDR3 length: 14 residues. With 4 bases removed from V and 0 bases from J, the gap between germline ends came to 9 bases. Germline V gives CDR1 LGHDT, CDR2 YNNKEL (reference sequence). CDR3 protein: CASSRGPPNYGYTF. The CDR3 bases are TGTGCCAGCAGCCGTGGGCCCCCTAACTATGGCTACACCTTC.

The chain uses TRBV14 and TRBJ2-7, with TRBD2 as a possible D gene (5 bases). The V end lost 3 bases, the J end lost 2 bases, and 17 bases lay between the germline ends. Germline loops: CDR1 SGHDN, CDR2 FVKESK. CDR3 length equals 16 residues. The CDR3 sequence: CASSHTRGIGAYEQYF. DNA of the CDR3: TGTGCCAGCAGCCACACCAGAGGGATTGGGGCCTACGAGCAGTACTTC.

This clone has just one count. The gene calls are TRBV23-1 and TRBJ2-7; the D gene is possibly TRBD1 (6 bases). TRBV23-1 is sorted into the ORF group, with uncertain function. This CDR3 spans 11 amino acids. V lost 6 bases to trimming and J lost 12 bases, with 15 bases between them. CDR3: CASSHGTIWYF. The CDR3, as DNA: TGCGCCAGCAGCCACGGGACAATTTGGTACTTC.

This clone has a count of ten or more. V gene TRBV5-6 combines with J gene TRBJ2-3, with 8 positions matching TRBD1. Trimming at V came to 2 bases and at J to 2 bases, leaving 1 base not matched to a gene. The CDR3 length is 14 residues. CDR1 and CDR2 (germline): SGHDT, YYEEEE. CDR3 loop: CASSFRGHTDTQYF. DNA for the CDR3: TGTGCCAGCAGCTTCAGGGGGCACACAGATACGCAGTATTTT.

The gene calls are TRBV5-1 and TRBJ1-5; 9 bases match TRBD1. The CDR3 spans 14 residues. CDR1 is SGHRS and CDR2 is YFSETQ in the germline V gene. V shed 4 bases and J 6 bases; nucleotides not matched to a gene: 5. The CDR3 sequence: CASSPGQGSQPQHF. The CDR3 bases are TGCGCCAGCAGCCCGGGACAGGGAAGTCAGCCCCAGCATTTT.

The chain joins TRBV5-1 to TRBJ1-1; weak D call: TRBD1 (6 bases). Germline V gene data show CDR1 as SGHRS and CDR2 as YFSETQ. Trimming pared 4 bases from V and 11 bases from J, leaving 18 bases between. The CDR3 contains 13 residues. Written as DNA, the CDR3 is TGCGCCAGCAGCACACAGGGAGAGGGTGGCGCTTTCTTT. Its protein is CASSTQGEGGAFF.

This clone was seen only once. V and J are TRBV9 and TRBJ1-1; possible D gene TRBD1, 6 bases. The CDR3 is 14 amino acids. The germline CDR1 and CDR2 sequences are SGDLS and YYNGEE. Trimming took off 2 bases at V and 5 bases at J, with 13 bases between the two ends. The CDR3 coding sequence is TGTGCCAGCAGCGTTGGCCCCGACAGGACTGAAGCTTTCTTT. As protein: CASSVGPDRTEAFF. Full variable domain (missing parts from reference TRBV9 and TRBJ1-1): DSGVTQTPKHLITATGQRVTLRCSPRSGDLSVYWYQQSLDQGLQFLIQYYNGEERAKGNILERFSAQQFPDLHSELNLSSLELGDSALYFCASSVGPDRTEAFFGQGTRLTVV.

This chain uses TRBV19 with TRBJ1-2; D possibly corresponds to TRBD1 (6 bases). V was clipped by 5 bases and J by 5 bases, with 21 bases between them. Per germline, CDR1 LNHDA and CDR2 SQIVND (reference sequence). This CDR3 is 16 amino acids long. CDR3 protein: CASSSLQGTIAYGYTF. The DNA for the CDR3 is TGTGCCAGTAGTTCTTTGCAGGGGACCATCGCTTATGGCTACACCTTC. Full variable domain (remainder filled in from reference TRBV19 and TRBJ1-2): DGGITQSPKYLFRKEGQNVTLSCEQNLNHDAMYWYRQDPGQGLRLIYYSQIVNDFQKGDIAEGYSVSREKKESFPLTVTSAQKNPTAFYLCASSSLQGTIAYGYTFGSGTRLTVV.

CDR3 bases: TGTGCCAGTAGTATTCACAGGGGAGGCGGGGAGCTGTTTTTT. Translating it yields CASSIHRGGGELFF. The V call is TRBV19, the J call TRBJ2-2; weak D call: TRBD1 (7 bases). Germline assignment: CDR1 LNHDA and CDR2 SQIVND (reference sequence). The CDR3 totals 14 residues. Trimming took off 3 bases at V and 7 bases at J, with 12 bases between the two ends.

V and J are TRBV2 and TRBJ1-4; TRBD1 might be the D (6 bases). Trimming left V 1 base short and J 6 bases short, with 9 bases between. Germline V gives CDR1 SNHLY, CDR2 FYNNEI. The CDR3 is 14 amino acids. The CDR3 sequence is CASSEETGYEKLFF. The CDR3 nucleotides are TGTGCCAGCAGTGAAGAAACAGGGTATGAAAAACTGTTTTTT.

This rearrangement joins TRBV6-5 to TRBJ2-5; 7 bases line up with TRBD1. The ends lost 2 bases at V and 5 bases at J; junction bases unmatched: 11. The CDR3 consists of 16 residues. Germline values: CDR1 MNHEY, CDR2 SVGAGI. The CDR3 here is CASSYRQNRGGETQYF. CDR3 sequence (DNA): TGTGCCAGCAGTTACCGCCAAAACAGGGGCGGGGAGACCCAGTACTTC.

The chain is built from TRBV1 and TRBJ2-5; the D call TRBD2 from the table was never checked on the DNA. TRBV1 is marked as a pseudogene. This CDR3 is built from 17 residues. This CDR3 is CTSSQDQPLADQETQYF. The CDR3 DNA is TGCACCAGCAGCCAAGATCAACCCCTAGCGGACCAAGAGACCCAGTACTTC.

V usage is TRBV9 and J usage is TRBJ2-1, with 12 bases matching TRBD2. The CDR3 sequence is 16 residues long. V lost 3 bases, J lost 4 bases, and 5 bases stayed unmatched. In germline, CDR1 is SGDLS, CDR2 YYNGEE. DNA of the CDR3: TGTGCCAGCAGCGCCGGACTAGCGGGGCTTTACAATGAGCAGTTCTTC. Residues: CASSAGLAGLYNEQFF.